A selection of T cell receptor beta chains follows, all from one sample in a study of PD-1 and CTLA-4 blockade in melanoma. Clones were read by immunoSEQ multiplex PCR, and TCRdb kept only the in-frame ones, dropping some. Counted here are 30,000 or so clones, 80% to 95% occurring once; the ten biggest clones make up roughly 9%. The source material was CD8+ T cells from peripheral blood, sampled from a patient given anti-PD-1 treatment. These receptors originate from a human donor with melanoma. Both conserved end residues are part of each CDR3. A D gene is named only where the DNA matches it firmly. Expanded clones get a size class; other rows say once, few or many, or leave the size out.

d_call,j_call,v_call,clone_size,cdr3_aa,cdr3_nt
TRBD2,TRBJ2-1,TRBV29-1,-,CSVGDVLAGSYNEQFF,TGCAGCGTAGGAGACGTCCTAGCGGGCTCCTACAATGAGCAGTTCTTC
-,TRBJ2-5,TRBV5-1,-,CASSPTEQETQYF,TGCGCCAGCAGCCCCACAGAACAAGAGACCCAGTACTTC
-,TRBJ2-1,TRBV18,once,CASSPEGGVSYNEQFF,TGTGCCAGCTCACCCGAGGGGGGAGTTTCCTACAATGAGCAGTTCTTC
-,TRBJ2-6,TRBV2,-,CASSEFSTSGANVLTF,TGTGCCAGCAGTGAGTTCTCAACCTCTGGGGCCAACGTCCTGACTTTC
-,TRBJ1-2,TRBV2,-,CASRYSPNYGYTF,TGTGCCAGCAGATATTCCCCTAACTATGGCTACACCTTC
-,TRBJ2-5,TRBV6-6,-,CASSVGDQETQYF,TGTGCCAGCAGTGTGGGGGACCAAGAGACCCAGTACTTC
TRBD1,TRBJ1-1,TRBV5-4,-,CASSQGGRTVAFF,TGTGCCAGCAGCCAGGGGGGGCGAACCGTAGCTTTCTTT
-,TRBJ2-6,TRBV24-1,-,CATSDFGGRGANVLTF,TGTGCCACCAGTGATTTTGGGGGGCGCGGGGCCAACGTCCTGACTTTC
-,TRBJ2-7,TRBV15,-,CATSRVRETSYEQYF,TGTGCCACCAGCAGAGTCAGAGAGACCTCCTACGAGCAGTACTTC
TRBD2,TRBJ2-4,TRBV6-2/TRBV6-3,-,CASSSGTSGGGAKNIQYF,TGTGCCAGCAGCTCCGGGACTAGCGGGGGGGGTGCCAAAAACATTCAGTACTTC
TRBD1,TRBJ2-6,TRBV30,once,CAWNTGVGANVLTF,TGTGCCTGGAATACAGGGGTCGGGGCCAACGTCCTGACTTTC
TRBD1,TRBJ2-7,TRBV5-5,-,CASSSGTAYEQYF,TGTGCCAGCAGCTCCGGGACAGCCTACGAGCAGTACTTC
-,TRBJ2-3,TRBV7-8,-,CASSPMEDTQYF,TGTGCCAGCAGCCCAATGGAAGATACGCAGTATTTT
-,TRBJ2-3,TRBV6-5,-,CASSYSRWDADTQYF,TGTGCCAGCAGTTACTCAAGATGGGACGCAGATACGCAGTATTTT
-,TRBJ2-2,TRBV28,-,CASSHDSWGANTGELFF,TGTGCCAGCAGCCACGACTCATGGGGGGCGAACACCGGGGAGCTGTTTTTT
-,TRBJ1-2,TRBV9,few,CASSVGGDYGYTF,TGTGCCAGCAGCGTAGGAGGGGACTATGGCTACACCTTC
-,TRBJ2-1,TRBV5-1,-,CASSLAESSYNEQFF,TGCGCCAGCAGCTTGGCCGAGAGCTCCTACAATGAGCAGTTCTTC
-,TRBJ1-4,TRBV30,-,CAWNRDSNEKLFF,TGTGCCTGGAACCGGGACTCTAATGAAAAACTGTTTTTT
-,TRBJ2-7,TRBV2,-,CASSARNSYEQYF,TGTGCCAGCAGTGCCAGGAACTCCTACGAGCAGTACTTC
-,TRBJ1-1,TRBV30,-,CAWTHGQNTEAFF,TGTGCCTGGACCCACGGCCAGAACACTGAAGCTTTCTTT
-,TRBJ1-5,TRBV30,-,CAWSGATRGQPQHF,TGTGCCTGGAGTGGGGCCACTCGGGGTCAGCCCCAGCATTTT
-,TRBJ1-1,TRBV28,-,CASSLRDTEAFF,TGTGCCAGCAGTTTAAGGGACACTGAAGCTTTCTTT
TRBD2,TRBJ2-7,TRBV29-1,once,CSVLAGGPKYEQYF,TGCAGCGTGCTAGCGGGAGGGCCCAAATACGAGCAGTACTTC
-,TRBJ2-5,TRBV25-1,once,CASSAVGGAAVGETQYF,TGTGCCAGCAGTGCTGTCGGTGGGGCCGCGGTCGGGGAGACCCAGTACTTC
TRBD2,TRBJ2-1,TRBV7-2,-,CASSLEVAGTYNEQFF,TGTGCCAGCAGCTTAGAGGTAGCGGGTACCTACAATGAGCAGTTCTTC
-,TRBJ1-2,TRBV27,-,CASSLGSYYGYTF,TGTGCCAGCAGTTTGGGCAGCTACTATGGCTACACCTTC
-,TRBJ2-5,TRBV27,-,CASSSHETQYF,TGTGCCAGCAGTTCCCATGAGACCCAGTACTTC
-,TRBJ1-6,TRBV3-1/TRBV3-2,-,CASSRYGGPSPLTLHF,TGTGCCAGCAGTCGTTATGGGGGCCCGTCCCCTCTTACCCTCCACTTT
-,TRBJ1-4,TRBV2,-,CASSEQGSNEKLFF,TGTGCCAGCAGTGAGCAGGGGTCTAATGAAAAACTGTTTTTT
-,TRBJ1-5,TRBV6-5,-,CASSYGTGSNQPQHF,TGTGCCAGCAGTTACGGAACAGGCAGCAATCAGCCCCAGCATTTT
-,TRBJ2-2,TRBV10-3,few,CAISEPPAGELFF,TGTGCCATCAGTGAGCCCCCGGCCGGGGAGCTGTTTTTT
-,TRBJ2-3,TRBV12-3/TRBV12-4,-,CASSLWGYDTQYF,TGTGCCAGCAGTTTATGGGGGTATGATACGCAGTATTTT
-,TRBJ2-1,TRBV10-3,few,CAIQGREPSEQFF,TGTGCCATCCAGGGGCGGGAGCCGAGTGAGCAGTTCTTC
-,TRBJ1-1,TRBV2,-,CASSEAENTEAFF,TGTGCCAGCAGTGAGGCGGAGAACACTGAAGCTTTCTTT
TRBD2,TRBJ2-1,TRBV6-2/TRBV6-3,-,CASSSHRLAGYNEQFF,TGTGCCAGCAGCTCCCATCGGCTAGCGGGATACAATGAGCAGTTCTTC
-,TRBJ1-1,TRBV25-1,-,CASSESSLRAGLNTEAFF,TGTGCCAGCAGTGAATCCTCCCTCAGGGCAGGGCTTAACACTGAAGCTTTCTTT
TRBD2,TRBJ2-3,TRBV18,-,CASSHGLAGSSTDTQYF,TGTGCCAGCTCACATGGACTAGCGGGATCTAGCACAGATACGCAGTATTTT
-,TRBJ2-7,TRBV11-2,-,CASSPEAREILNEQYF,TGTGCCAGCAGCCCCGAGGCCAGGGAAATTTTAAACGAGCAGTACTTC
-,TRBJ1-5,TRBV28,-,CASSVEGYSNQPQHF,TGTGCCAGCAGTGTGGAGGGGTATAGCAATCAGCCCCAGCATTTT
-,TRBJ2-2,TRBV19,-,CASSQTGYTGELFF,TGTGCCAGTAGTCAAACAGGATACACCGGGGAGCTGTTTTTT